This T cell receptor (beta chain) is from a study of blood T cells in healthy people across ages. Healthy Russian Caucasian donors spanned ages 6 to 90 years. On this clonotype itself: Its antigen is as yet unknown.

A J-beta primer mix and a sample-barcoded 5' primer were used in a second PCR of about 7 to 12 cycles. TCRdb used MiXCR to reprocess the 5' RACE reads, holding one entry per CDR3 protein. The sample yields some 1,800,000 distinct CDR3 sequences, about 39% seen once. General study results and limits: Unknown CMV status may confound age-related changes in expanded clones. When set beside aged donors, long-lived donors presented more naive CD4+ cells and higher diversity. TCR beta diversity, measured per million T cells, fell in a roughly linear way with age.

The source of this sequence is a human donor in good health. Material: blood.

CDR3 DNA: TGTGCCATCAGGGACAGGGGATTCGTCAACGAGCAGTACTTC. Translating gives CAIRDRGFVNEQYF. The rearrangement joins TRBV10-3 to TRBJ2-1; 9 bases agree with TRBD1. The J call may be incorrect, as the DNA end agrees better with TRBJ2-7. This CDR3 spans 14 amino acids. Germline CDR1 and CDR2: ENHRY and SYGVKD.